This T cell receptor beta chain was recorded in a study of circulating tumor DNA in untreated peripheral T-cell lymphoma (dated by TCRdb to the early 2020s). The research as a whole found: Tumor-specific clonotypes were identified in about 81% of patients, with identification achieved from around 88% of baseline tissues and about 70% of baseline serum samples.

Between the V and J ends, shortened by 2 bases and 6 bases respectively, the junction contains 14 bases. Measured from the cysteine to the phenylalanine, the CDR3 is 15 residues long. The CDR3 DNA has 45 bases and is translated from base 1. Based on the germline V gene, the CDR1 and CDR2 sequences are MDHEN and SYDVKM. In the case of this clone: The specificity of this receptor is unknown. Qualities for individual bases were not recorded, and no much larger clone is one base off.

Baseline tumor tissue collected before treatment was sequenced to identify tumor-specific TCR clonotypes. To monitor patients with peripheral T-cell lymphoma who were getting frontline treatment on a trial, the study applied next-generation sequencing to T-cell receptor sequences. Library construction relied on the immunoSEQ multiplex PCR assay. This immuneACCESS table, as held by TCRdb, lists in-frame sequences with V and J called but not all clones. Of the missing ones, under half trace to an unresolved V gene in checked studies; the others have no known cause. Here the sample has 5,500 to 8,000 clones; roughly 80% occur a single time. The ten largest clones add up to approximately 15% of the sample.

This chain joins TRBV28 to TRBJ1-5; no D segment can be confidently identified. The receptor was derived from a human donor with peripheral T-cell lymphoma. Sample: tumor tissue. CDR3 loop: CASSLGSGLGQPQHF. The DNA is TGTGCCAGCAGTTTAGGATCGGGGTTAGGTCAGCCCCAGCATTTT.